The clone carrying this TCR beta chain was picked up a small number of times. Its antigen is currently unknown. This specimen belongs to a study of CD8 T cells in ankylosing spondylitis. Study results and caveats: Characteristic, it appeared, of ankylosing spondylitis blood was a TCR beta motif of several highly homologous variants. Reportedly, matched ankylosing spondylitis synovial fluid was significantly enriched for disease-linked clones.

For TCR beta, libraries came from quantitative 5'-RACE with molecular barcodes. TCRdb reprocessed the 5' RACE reads via MiXCR and lists one record per CDR3 protein. This sample has around 480,000 distinct CDR3 sequences; roughly 18% occur once, and the top ten carry over 0.9%. Trimming stripped 4 bases from V and 0 bases from J, with 14 bases between. This CDR3 has 16 residues. CDR1 and CDR2 (germline): SGHTA, FQGNSA. The TCR sequence derives from a male donor with ankylosing spondylitis. The sequenced material came from blood, either unsorted or a sorted T cell fraction (not recorded which). The chain joins TRBV7-2 to TRBJ2-3, with D possibly matching TRBD2 (6 bases). Here the CDR3 reads CASSSGLAVSTDTQYF. The CDR3 nucleotides are TGTGCCAGCAGCTCGGGATTAGCGGTTAGCACAGATACGCAGTATTTT.